This TCR beta chain originates from a study of cytomegalovirus exposure and HLA in healthy donors. Findings and limits, study-wide: V- and J-gene trimming in TCR beta was tied to a missense DCLRE1C variant by an analysis performed later.

This clone was picked up one time. Its target is unknown. This CDR3 is 12 amino acids long. V lost 5 bases and J lost 3, with 10 bases in between. Germline values: CDR1 GTSNPN, CDR2 SVGIG (reference sequence). With 60 Vbeta and 13 Jbeta primers, the PCR was carried out. Assay: immunoSEQ multiplex PCR; the TCRdb copy retains only in-frame clones and omits some. The sample lists approximately 170,000 clones; 85% were seen once. The sequence was collected from a boy aged 2 to 10 in good health and CMV-seronegative. The chain uses TRBV30 and TRBJ1-1; no reliable D call. The sequenced sample consisted of PBMCs. CDR3 bases: TGTGCCTGGGGGTGGGGAGACACTGAAGCTTTCTTT. It translates to CAWGWGDTEAFF.